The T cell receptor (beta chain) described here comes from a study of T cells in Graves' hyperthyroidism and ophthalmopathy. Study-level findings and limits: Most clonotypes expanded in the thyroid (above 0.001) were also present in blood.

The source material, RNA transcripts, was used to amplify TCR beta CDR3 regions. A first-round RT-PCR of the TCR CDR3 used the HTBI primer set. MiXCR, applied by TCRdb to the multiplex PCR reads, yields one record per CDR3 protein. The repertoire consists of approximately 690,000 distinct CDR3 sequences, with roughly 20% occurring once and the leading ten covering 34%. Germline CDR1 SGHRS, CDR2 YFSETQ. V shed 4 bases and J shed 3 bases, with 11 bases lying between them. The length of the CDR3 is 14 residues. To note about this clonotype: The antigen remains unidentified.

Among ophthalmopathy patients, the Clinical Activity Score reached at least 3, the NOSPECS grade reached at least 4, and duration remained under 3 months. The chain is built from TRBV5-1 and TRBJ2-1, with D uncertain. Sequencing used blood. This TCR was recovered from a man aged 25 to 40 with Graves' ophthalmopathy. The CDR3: CASSPEPYYNEQFF. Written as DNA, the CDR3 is TGCGCCAGCAGCCCGGAACCTTACTACAATGAGCAGTTCTTC. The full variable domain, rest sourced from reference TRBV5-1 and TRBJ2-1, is KAGVTQTPRYLIKTRGQQVTLSCSPISGHRSVSWYQQTPGQGLQFLFEYFSETQRNKGNFPGRFSGRQFSNSRSEMNVSTLELGDSALYLCASSPEPYYNEQFFGPGTRLTVL.